These 9 T cell receptor beta chains were sequenced from one sample in a study of shared clonotypes between healthy human individuals (dated by TCRdb to between 2020 and 2021). The library relied on the immunoSEQ multiplex PCR assay. The table was pulled from immuneACCESS by TCRdb, which kept in-frame rearrangements only. Such tables lose some clones; where checked, under half of the loss comes from unresolved V genes, and the rest has no known cause. The sample table records a few hundred thousand clones; around 86% of these occur just once. The top ten clonotypes cover 15% to 20% of the sample. Material for sequencing was memory CD8+ T cells sorted from blood. The cell subset or site label of this sample denotes: CD45RO+ cells pooled with CCR7-negative TemRA cells. The receptors shown here come from a young man in good health.

The rearrangement uses TRBV7-9 and TRBJ2-5; 8 bases line up with TRBD1. Germline V lookup: CDR1 SEHNR, CDR2 FQNEAQ (reference sequence). Germline trimming cut 5 bases from V and 6 bases from J; bases unmatched to any gene: 11. The CDR3 runs to 15 residues. CDR3 protein: CASSQVQGARQTQYF. CDR3 sequence (DNA): TGTGCCAGCAGCCAAGTCCAGGGGGCTAGGCAGACCCAGTACTTC. The full variable domain, its missing parts supplied by reference TRBV7-9 and TRBJ2-5, is DTGVSQNPRHKITKRGQNVTFRCDPISEHNRLYWYRQTLGQGPEFLTYFQNEAQLEKSRLLSDRFSAERPKGSFSTLEIQRTEQGDSAMYLCASSQVQGARQTQYFGPGTRLLVL.

V is TRBV9 and J is TRBJ2-1; D is undetermined. CDR1 is SGDLS and CDR2 is YYNGEE in the germline V gene. V gave up 0 bases and J gave up 8 bases, with 9 bases separating them. This CDR3 comprises 13 residues. The CDR3, as DNA: TGTGCCAGCAGCGTAGACGGGTCGGATGAGCAGTTCTTC. Amino acids: CASSVDGSDEQFF. The full variable domain, rest sourced from reference TRBV9 and TRBJ2-1, is DSGVTQTPKHLITATGQRVTLRCSPRSGDLSVYWYQQSLDQGLQFLIQYYNGEERAKGNILERFSAQQFPDLHSELNLSSLELGDSALYFCASSVDGSDEQFFGPGTRLTVL.

The chain joins TRBV5-6 to TRBJ2-7; 8 nucleotides agree with TRBD1. The CDR3 covers 17 residues. V was pared by 4 bases and J by 3 bases, with 15 bases of the junction left unmatched. CDR1 is SGHDT, CDR2 YYEEEE, per germline. The CDR3 sequence: CASSIGPRTGTVYEQYF. The CDR3 DNA reads as TGTGCCAGCAGCATCGGACCCAGGACAGGGACCGTCTACGAGCAGTACTTC.

The rearrangement joins TRBV6-5 to TRBJ2-5, with TRBD2 matching 9 bases. Germline V lookup: CDR1 MNHEY, CDR2 SVGAGI. The CDR3 totals 16 residues. Trimming at V came to 0 bases and at J to 2 bases, leaving 4 bases not matched to a gene. CDR3 in amino acids: CASSYSERGAQETQYF. DNA for the CDR3: TGTGCCAGCAGTTACTCGGAGCGGGGGGCTCAAGAGACCCAGTACTTC.

V gene TRBV21-1 combines with J gene TRBJ2-7; TRBD1 was called by the table and not checked on the DNA. TRBV21-1 is shown as a pseudogene. This CDR3 comprises 16 residues. Written as DNA, the CDR3 is TGTGCCAGCAGCAAAGACCGACAGGGTTTCTCCTACGAGCAGTACTTC. Translation: CASSKDRQGFSYEQYF.

This clone has more than one count but fewer than ten. Other DNA sequences within the sample encode an identical CDR3. The chain carries TRBV7-9 and TRBJ2-1, with 9 bases lining up with TRBD2. Germline V CDR1 and CDR2: SEHNR, FQNEAQ (reference sequence). The CDR3 sequence is 16 residues long. Trimming cost V 5 bases and J 7 bases; bases outside gene matches: 12. For the CDR3, the DNA is TGTGCCAGCAGCCCCCGGGGAGCGGGGGGAACTAATGAGCAGTTCTTC. It is translated as CASSPRGAGGTNEQFF.

The chain employs TRBV27 and TRBJ2-3; D might be TRBD2 (6 bases). Trimming took 3 bases from V and 3 from J, leaving 10 bases between them. There are 14 residues in the CDR3. Germline lookup yields CDR1 MNHEY and CDR2 SMNVEV (reference sequence). CDR3 nucleotide sequence: TGTGCCAGCAGTTTTAAGGGGAGGACAGATACGCAGTATTTT. This translates into CASSFKGRTDTQYF.

The V gene is TRBV27, the J gene TRBJ1-1; 7 nucleotides line up with TRBD1. Looked up from germline, CDR1 is MNHEY and CDR2 is SMNVEV (reference sequence). V lost 4 bases, J lost 8 bases, and 10 bases stayed unmatched. The CDR3 totals 14 residues. This CDR3 reads CASSSPDLRGEAFF. The CDR3, as DNA: TGTGCCAGCAGTTCCCCGGACCTCAGGGGGGAAGCTTTCTTT.

The table lists this clone with a few counts. V gene TRBV29-1 combines with J gene TRBJ2-2; 7 positions match TRBD2. V shed 4 bases and J 2 bases; nucleotides not matched to a gene: 7. This CDR3 is built from 15 residues. Germline V gives CDR1 SQVTM, CDR2 ANQGSEA. CDR3 DNA: TGCAGCGTTGCTATGGCGGGGGTCAACACCGGGGAGCTGTTTTTT. It yields the protein CSVAMAGVNTGELFF.